Below, 20 T cell receptor beta chains from the same sample are listed, as sequenced in a study of T cells in localized non-small cell lung cancer. Only in-frame clones appear in the TCRdb table, and some are missing; sequencing was by immunoSEQ multiplex PCR. Of about 11,000 clones listed, 85% were seen once; the top ten hold 8.6%. The starting material was peripheral blood, obtained before any cancer treatment. The source is a male donor older than 55 with stage III lung adenocarcinoma.

The chain carries TRBV5-5 and TRBJ2-7, with 8 bases identical to TRBD2. The CDR3 has 13 residues. CDR1 is SGHKS and CDR2 is YYEKEE in the germline V gene (reference sequence). J was trimmed by 3 bases and V by 7 bases; bases with no gene match: 6. Written as DNA, the CDR3 is TGTGCCAGCCGTAGCGGGGTGAACTACGAGCAGTACTTC. Translation gives CASRSGVNYEQYF.

The V and J genes are TRBV11-2 and TRBJ2-1; 10 bases match TRBD2. Germline V gene lookup returns CDR1 SGHAT and CDR2 FQNNGV. CDR3 length: 12 amino acids. V was pared by 7 bases and J by 8 bases, with 2 bases of the junction left unmatched. In nucleotides, the CDR3 is TGTGCCAGCACTAGCGGGAGCCATGAGCAGTTCTTC. Translated, it gives CASTSGSHEQFF.

This clone was counted a single time. The chain recombines TRBV5-1 with TRBJ2-6; D remains unclear. The V gene's germline CDR1 is SGHRS and CDR2 YFSETQ. V was shortened by 7 bases and J by 2 bases, with 4 bases between the two germline ends. This CDR3 comprises 12 residues. CDR3 sequence: CASAPGANVLTF. The CDR3 DNA reads as TGCGCCAGCGCCCCTGGGGCCAACGTCCTGACTTTC.

The CDR3, as DNA: TGTGCCAGCAGCCGGACACCCGCCTACGAGCAGTACTTC. It codes for CASSRTPAYEQYF. The chain carries TRBV5-4 and TRBJ2-7, with D perhaps TRBD1 (5 bases). Germline V gene sequence: CDR1 SGHNT, CDR2 YYREEE (reference sequence). Trimming pared 4 bases from V and 2 bases from J, leaving 10 bases between. CDR3 length: 13 amino acids. The complete variable domain, with remaining parts taken from reference TRBV5-4 and TRBJ2-7, reads ETGVTQSPTHLIKTRGQQVTLRCSSQSGHNTVSWYQQALGQGPQFIFQYYREEENGRGNFPPRFSGLQFPNYSSELNVNALELDDSALYLCASSRTPAYEQYFGPGTRLTVT.

The chain carries TRBV5-4 and TRBJ1-4, with 10 nucleotides matching TRBD1. The J segment lost 8 bases and the V segment lost 4 bases, leaving 5 bases of the junction unmatched. The germline V gene has CDR1 SGHNT and CDR2 YYREEE (reference sequence). CDR3 length: 14 residues. CDR3 loop: CASSRQGAGEKLFF. CDR3 bases: TGTGCCAGCAGCCGACAGGGGGCAGGGGAAAAACTGTTTTTT.

The rearrangement uses TRBV4-2 and TRBJ2-1; 10 nucleotides match TRBD2. The CDR3 consists of 13 residues. Germline V gene data show CDR1 as LGHNA and CDR2 as YNFKEQ. Germline trimming cut 5 bases from V and 10 bases from J; bases unmatched to any gene: 5. The CDR3 nucleotides are TGTGCCAGCAGCAGGGAGCGGGGGGGCGAGCAGTTCTTC. It encodes CASSRERGGEQFF.

J is TRBJ2-7 and V is TRBV6-5; D uncertain. V lost 4 bases and J 2 bases, leaving 12 bases between the germline ends. Germline V gene sequence: CDR1 MNHEY, CDR2 SVGAGI. CDR3 size: 14 residues. CDR3 bases: TGTGCCAGCAGTTTCGGCCTCAGGACCTACGAGCAGTACTTC. It codes for CASSFGLRTYEQYF.

The chain joins TRBV28 to TRBJ1-2; D may be TRBD1 (5 bases). The V and J ends lost 2 bases and 4 bases respectively, with 8 bases between them. The germline V gene encodes CDR1 MDHEN and CDR2 SYDVKM. There are 13 residues in the CDR3. CDR3 in amino acids: CASSLRDSYGYTF. The CDR3 bases are TGTGCCAGCAGTTTACGAGACAGCTATGGCTACACCTTC.

This clone was seen only a few times. V is TRBV5-5 and J is TRBJ2-1, with 13 nucleotides matching TRBD2. The V gene end was trimmed by 0 bases and the J gene end by 10 bases; junction bases not matched to a gene: 16. The CDR3 totals 19 residues. Germline V gives CDR1 SGHKS, CDR2 YYEKEE (reference sequence). The CDR3 coding sequence is TGTGCCAGCAGCTTGGAGACGGCCTGGGGACTAGCGGGAACTCACGAGCAGTTCTTC. Translating it yields CASSLETAWGLAGTHEQFF.

The chain employs TRBV11-2 and TRBJ1-2, with 8 bases aligning to TRBD1. CDR3 length equals 15 residues. The germline CDR1 and CDR2 sequences are SGHAT and FQNNGV. Trimming took 5 bases from V and 4 from J; bases not matched to a gene: 9. For the CDR3, the DNA is TGTGCCAGCAGCCCCGAGGGACAGGCGCTCTATGGCTACACCTTC. Its protein is CASSPEGQALYGYTF.

The chain links TRBV7-8 to TRBJ2-1; either TRBD1 or TRBD2 may fit D (7 bases each). Between the trimmed V and J ends, which lost 4 bases and 5 bases, there was a span of 24 bases. Germline assignment: CDR1 SGHVS and CDR2 FQNEAQ. This CDR3 contains 18 residues. The CDR3 loop reads CASSSTRQGEGRHNEQFF. The CDR3 nucleotides read TGTGCCAGCAGCTCAACCCGGCAGGGGGAGGGCCGCCACAATGAGCAGTTCTTC.

This sequence joins TRBV10-1 and TRBJ2-7; the D gene is possibly TRBD1 (5 bases). Per germline, CDR1 WNHNN and CDR2 SYGVQD (reference sequence). V was pared by 0 bases and J by 2 bases, with 14 bases between. This CDR3 is built from 16 residues. The CDR3 DNA sequence: TGCGCCAGCAGTGAGTCGGTAGGGGTTGGGGCCTACGAGCAGTACTTC. It yields the protein CASSESVGVGAYEQYF.

This clone was seen more than once but under ten times. This chain connects TRBV5-5 to TRBJ2-5, with D perhaps TRBD1 or TRBD2 (5 bases each). V shed 4 bases and J shed 1 base, with 17 bases lying between them. This CDR3 is 16 amino acids long. The germline V gene encodes CDR1 SGHKS and CDR2 YYEKEE (reference sequence). The CDR3 nucleotides are TGTGCCAGCAGCGCGACACCCGGGACCATCCAAGAGACCCAGTACTTC. Residues: CASSATPGTIQETQYF. Full variable domain (missing parts from reference TRBV5-5 and TRBJ2-5): DAGVTQSPTHLIKTRGQQVTLRCSPISGHKSVSWYQQVLGQGPQFIFQYYEKEERGRGNFPDRFSARQFPNYSSELNVNALLLGDSALYLCASSATPGTIQETQYFGPGTRLLVL.

The rearrangement uses TRBV6-1 and TRBJ1-2; 7 bases match TRBD1. Germline trimming cut 5 bases from V and 4 bases from J; bases unmatched to any gene: 7. Looked up from germline, CDR1 is MNHNS and CDR2 is SASEGT. The CDR3 is 14 amino acids. This CDR3 reads CASSIQGLGYGYTF. In DNA, the CDR3 is TGTGCCAGCAGTATACAGGGGTTAGGCTATGGCTACACCTTC.

The chain combines TRBV11-2 with TRBJ2-5; tentative D call: TRBD1 (5 bases). Judging by the DNA end, TRBJ2-7 fits better; the J call may be wrong. The CDR3 sequence is 16 residues long. Germline V gives CDR1 SGHAT, CDR2 FQNNGV. The DNA of the CDR3 is TGTGCCAGCAGCTTTAGGGCCCACAGGACCCCCTACGAGCAGTACTTC. Residues: CASSFRAHRTPYEQYF.

The CDR3 is CASSELGSDNSPLHF. The CDR3 DNA is TGTGCCAGCAGCGAGTTGGGTAGTGATAATTCACCCCTCCACTTT. V and J are TRBV9 and TRBJ1-6; D is unresolved. Trimming took off 3 bases at V and 5 bases at J, with 12 bases between the two ends. This CDR3 spans 15 amino acids. Germline V CDR1 and CDR2: SGDLS, YYNGEE.

This sequence joins TRBV20-1 and TRBJ1-1; D is undetermined. CDR1 is DFQATT and CDR2 is SNEGSKA in the germline V gene (reference sequence). The CDR3 is 10 residues long. Deletions cut 3 bases from V and 8 bases from J, with 7 bases between. The CDR3 DNA sequence: TGCAGTGCTAGGGAGAGAGAAGCTTTCTTT. Protein: CSAREREAFF.

This chain joins TRBV9 and TRBJ2-5; weak D call: TRBD2 (6 bases). CDR1 is SGDLS and CDR2 is YYNGEE in the germline V gene. Trimming cost V 3 bases and J 7 bases, with 13 bases left between them. There are 13 residues in the CDR3. CDR3 DNA: TGTGCCAGCAGCGCGGGGGAGCGTGCGACCCAGTACTTC. Residues: CASSAGERATQYF.

The rearrangement links TRBV20-1 to TRBJ2-3; D call uncertain. Trimming cost V 6 bases and J 2 bases, with 6 bases left between them. Germline V gives CDR1 DFQATT, CDR2 SNEGSKA (reference sequence). The CDR3 runs 11 residues. CDR3 coding DNA: TGCAGTGCGATCAACACAGATACGCAGTATTTT. Translating gives CSAINTDTQYF.

The V call is TRBV21-1, the J call TRBJ2-3; TRBD1 was called by the table and not checked on the DNA. TRBV21-1 is reported as a pseudogene. The CDR3 totals 13 residues. The CDR3 spells CASSTTGLDTQYF. CDR3 DNA sequence: TGTGCCAGCAGCACTACAGGGTTAGATACGCAGTATTTT.